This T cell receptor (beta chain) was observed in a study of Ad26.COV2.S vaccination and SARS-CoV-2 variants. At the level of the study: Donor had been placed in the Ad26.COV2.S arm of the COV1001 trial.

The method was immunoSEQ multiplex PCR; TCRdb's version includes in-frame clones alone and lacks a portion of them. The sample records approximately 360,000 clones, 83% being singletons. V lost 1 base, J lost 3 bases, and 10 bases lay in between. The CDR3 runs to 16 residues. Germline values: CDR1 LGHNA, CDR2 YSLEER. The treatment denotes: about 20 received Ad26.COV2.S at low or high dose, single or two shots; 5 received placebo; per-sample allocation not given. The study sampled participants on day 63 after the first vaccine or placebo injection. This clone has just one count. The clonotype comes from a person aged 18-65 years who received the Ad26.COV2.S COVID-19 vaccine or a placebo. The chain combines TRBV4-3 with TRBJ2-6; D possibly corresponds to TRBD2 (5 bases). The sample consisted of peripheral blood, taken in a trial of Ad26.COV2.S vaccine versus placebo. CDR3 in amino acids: CASSQVRGRGANVLTF. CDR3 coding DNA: TGCGCCAGCAGCCAAGTTAGAGGGCGTGGGGCCAACGTCCTGACTTTC.